This TCR beta chain emerged from a study of T cell responses to AZD1222 COVID-19 vaccine. Study results and caveats: Reportedly, close to half of spike-specific TCRs are directed against unmutated variant regions. Donors, mostly white British, included more females; clonal diversity was possibly underestimated.

Profiled with immunoSEQ multiplex PCR; TCRdb holds only in-frame clones, not every one. Among about 120,000 clones listed, roughly 88% were seen once. V lost 4 bases and J lost 1; bases outside the gene matches: 3. The V gene's germline CDR1 is SGHAT and CDR2 FQNNGV. This CDR3 has 15 residues. Concerning this clone: The antigen is unknown.

The starting material was peripheral blood, obtained on day 0 of AZD1222 vaccination. J is TRBJ1-4 and V is TRBV11-2, with 7 bases that match TRBD1. The origin of this receptor is an adult in good health. The CDR3 loop reads CASSSRDRTNEKLFF. CDR3 nucleotides: TGTGCCAGCAGCTCTCGGGACAGAACTAATGAAAAACTGTTTTTT.